The table lists the clone carrying this T cell receptor beta chain with a few counts. What it binds is not known. The germline CDR1 and CDR2 sequences are SQVTM and ANQGSEA. The CDR3 is 13 residues long. V was pared by 7 bases and J by 0 bases, with 3 bases of the junction left unmatched. The data stem from a study of beta chain features in type 1 diabetes. cDNA synthesis used the whole RNA isolate, giving expressed TCRB sequences. Profiling relied on immunoSEQ multiplex PCR, and the TCRdb table lists in-frame clones only, not all of them. Of roughly 450,000 clones in the sample, around 13% were seen once. It was via CD45RO/CCR7/CD25/CD127/CD95/CD27 that CD4+ naive, central memory, regulatory and stem cell-like memory cells were sorted. Study-wide results and limits: Compared with healthy donors, patients appeared to share more similar naive, central memory and regulatory TCRB repertoires.

V is TRBV29-1 and J is TRBJ2-4; 7 bases fit TRBD1. The specimen was naive CD4+ T cells from blood. This receptor was identified in a man aged 30 to 39 in good health. CDR3 in DNA: TGCAGCGCCGGGACAGTAGCCAAAAACATTCAGTACTTC. This gives the protein CSAGTVAKNIQYF.